This T cell receptor (beta chain) was retrieved from a study of blood T cell repertoires in COVID-19. In the study overall: Researchers got acute and convalescent COVID-19 samples from the United States, Italy and Spain.

CDR1 is LGHDT, CDR2 YNNKEL, per germline (reference sequence). This CDR3 is built from 18 residues. V was pared by 0 bases and J by 5 bases, with 19 bases between. The method was immunoSEQ multiplex PCR; TCRdb's version includes in-frame clones alone and lacks a portion of them. This table has roughly 350,000 clones, 85% appearing once. The clonotype was recovered from a young woman with acute or convalescent COVID-19. Sequenced material: peripheral blood. The chain employs TRBV3-1 (or the pseudogene TRBV3-2) and TRBJ2-2, with D possibly TRBD1 on 5 matching bases. The CDR3 DNA sequence: TGTGCCAGCAGCCAAGAAGCAGGGCTCATGCAGGATACCGGGGAGCTGTTTTTT. It is translated as CASSQEAGLMQDTGELFF.